The 3 T cell receptor beta chains presented below share a single source sample, sequenced in a study of blood T cell repertoires in COVID-19. Sequencing was performed with immunoSEQ multiplex PCR; in TCRdb, only in-frame clones are kept and a portion is missing. The sample has roughly 130,000 clones; roughly nine tenths are singletons. Specimen: peripheral blood. Receptors originate from a man aged 55 to 70 with COVID-19, enrolled during active disease.

The rearrangement uses TRBV19 and TRBJ1-4; D remains ambiguous. This CDR3 region has 14 residues. CDR1 and CDR2 (germline): LNHDA, SQIVND (reference sequence). The V end was cut by 6 bases, the J end by 5 bases, with 13 bases between. DNA for the CDR3: TGTGCCAGTAGACCCCTGGGCGGGAATGAAAAACTGTTTTTT. This sequence encodes CASRPLGGNEKLFF. The variable domain in full, completed from reference TRBV19 and TRBJ1-4, reads DGGITQSPKYLFRKEGQNVTLSCEQNLNHDAMYWYRQDPGQGLRLIYYSQIVNDFQKGDIAEGYSVSREKKESFPLTVTSAQKNPTAFYLCASRPLGGNEKLFFGSGTQLSVL.

The chain carries TRBV14 and TRBJ1-2, with unresolved D. V was shortened by 2 bases and J by 8 bases, with 12 bases between the two germline ends. CDR3 size: 13 residues. Germline V lookup: CDR1 SGHDN, CDR2 FVKESK. The CDR3 region is CASSQHLAKGYTF. In nucleotides, the CDR3 is TGTGCCAGCAGCCAACATTTGGCAAAGGGCTACACCTTC.

The rearrangement links TRBV6-2 or TRBV6-3 to TRBJ2-7; 7 nucleotides agree with TRBD2. V was pared by 4 bases and J by 5 bases, with 8 bases of the junction left unmatched. This CDR3 region has 14 residues. Germline V gene data show CDR1 as MNHEY and CDR2 as SVGEGT. The CDR3 coding sequence is TGTGCCAGCAGTTTAGCGGGTAATCGTGACGAGCAGTACTTC. Translated: CASSLAGNRDEQYF.